This is a list of T cell receptor beta chains from one sample in a study of tumor-infiltrating lymphocytes in localized non-small cell lung cancer. Only in-frame clones appear in the TCRdb table, and some are missing; sequencing was by immunoSEQ multiplex PCR. Among 13,000 to 15,000 clones listed, approximately 80% were seen once. The sample comprised lung tumor tissue. These receptors were collected from a human donor with non-small cell lung cancer. Each CDR3 is given with its conserved first and last residue. The D gene is left open where the match is weak. Size is stated for part of the rows, as once, few or many counts, or as a class when the clone is expanded.

j_gene: TRBJ2-3
v_gene: TRBV2
abundance: medium-sized
d_gene: -
CDR3nt: TGTGCCAGCAGTGATGGGGTGGATACGCAGTATTTT
CDR3aa: CASSDGVDTQYF

j_gene: TRBJ2-7
v_gene: TRBV5-6
abundance: -
d_gene: TRBD2
CDR3nt: TGTGCCAGCAGCTCGGAAATCGGGGGGAGCCCCTCCTACGAGCAGTACTTC
CDR3aa: CASSSEIGGSPSYEQYF

j_gene: TRBJ1-1
v_gene: TRBV4-2
abundance: -
d_gene: TRBD1
CDR3nt: TGTGCCAGCAGCCAAGGGACAGGGGGGGGAATGAACACTGAAGCTTTCTTT
CDR3aa: CASSQGTGGGMNTEAFF

j_gene: TRBJ1-1
v_gene: TRBV28
abundance: -
d_gene: -
CDR3nt: TGTGCAGTTCTCCCTTCCCCAGGGGCGATGAACACTGAAGCTTTCTTT
CDR3aa: CAVLPSPGAMNTEAFF

j_gene: TRBJ2-1
v_gene: TRBV4-1
abundance: -
d_gene: TRBD1
CDR3nt: TGCGCCAGCAGCTCCAGGGGGAATGAGCAGTTCTTC
CDR3aa: CASSSRGNEQFF

j_gene: TRBJ2-7
v_gene: TRBV30
abundance: -
d_gene: -
CDR3nt: TGTGCCTGGAGTCCGGGCCTCTCCTACGAGCAGTACTTC
CDR3aa: CAWSPGLSYEQYF

j_gene: TRBJ1-1
v_gene: TRBV6-4
abundance: -
d_gene: -
CDR3nt: TGTGCCAGCAGTCCCGGGACTGTCCTCACTGAAGCTTTCTTT
CDR3aa: CASSPGTVLTEAFF

j_gene: TRBJ1-6
v_gene: TRBV5-5
abundance: -
d_gene: -
CDR3nt: TGTGCCAGCACACCAAACAAGACGGAGAAGGATAATTCACCCCTCCACTTT
CDR3aa: CASTPNKTEKDNSPLHF

j_gene: TRBJ2-3
v_gene: TRBV28
abundance: few
d_gene: -
CDR3nt: TGTGCCAGCAGTTTAGATAGCACAGATACGCAGTATTTT
CDR3aa: CASSLDSTDTQYF

j_gene: TRBJ1-6
v_gene: TRBV5-1
abundance: -
d_gene: TRBD1
CDR3nt: TGCGCCAGCAGCTTGCGGGACAGCTCCTATAATTCACCCCTCCACTTT
CDR3aa: CASSLRDSSYNSPLHF

j_gene: TRBJ1-1
v_gene: TRBV14
abundance: -
d_gene: -
CDR3nt: TGTGCCAGCAGCCAAAACTTCAATACTGAAGCTTTCTTT
CDR3aa: CASSQNFNTEAFF

j_gene: TRBJ1-1
v_gene: TRBV29-1
abundance: -
d_gene: TRBD1
CDR3nt: TGCAGCGTTCGACAGGGAGCGAACACTGAAGCTTTCTTT
CDR3aa: CSVRQGANTEAFF

j_gene: TRBJ2-2
v_gene: TRBV7-3
abundance: -
d_gene: TRBD2
CDR3nt: TGTGCCAGCAGCTTGGGACTAGCCGCCGGGGAGCTGTTTTTT
CDR3aa: CASSLGLAAGELFF

j_gene: TRBJ2-3
v_gene: TRBV5-1
abundance: -
d_gene: TRBD2
CDR3nt: TGCGCCAGCAGCGGACTAGCGGGGGTGGTAATCGTTACGCAGTATTTT
CDR3aa: CASSGLAGVVIVTQYF

j_gene: TRBJ1-6
v_gene: TRBV28
abundance: few
d_gene: TRBD1
CDR3nt: TGTGCCAGCACCTCCGGGACAGCCTTGGGTTCACCCCTCCACTTT
CDR3aa: CASTSGTALGSPLHF

j_gene: TRBJ2-3
v_gene: TRBV9
abundance: -
d_gene: -
CDR3nt: TGTGCCAGCAGCGTAGAGACGGACACAGATACGCAGTATTTT
CDR3aa: CASSVETDTDTQYF

j_gene: TRBJ1-5
v_gene: TRBV19
abundance: -
d_gene: -
CDR3nt: TGTGCCACGAAATGGGGAGGGAGCAATCAGCCCCAGCATTTT
CDR3aa: CATKWGGSNQPQHF

j_gene: TRBJ1-2
v_gene: TRBV5-5
abundance: -
d_gene: TRBD1
CDR3nt: TGTGCCAGCAGCCCCGGACAGGGGGCGTCTGGCTACACCTTC
CDR3aa: CASSPGQGASGYTF

j_gene: TRBJ1-5
v_gene: TRBV29-1
abundance: -
d_gene: TRBD1
CDR3nt: TGCAGCGTTGGGGAAGGGGGCGATCCCCAGCATTTT
CDR3aa: CSVGEGGDPQHF

j_gene: TRBJ2-7
v_gene: TRBV7-8
abundance: -
d_gene: -
CDR3nt: TGTGCCAGCAGCAAGGCGCGGGTCGAGCAGTACTTC
CDR3aa: CASSKARVEQYF

j_gene: TRBJ1-3
v_gene: TRBV4-2
abundance: -
d_gene: -
CDR3nt: TGTGCCAGCAGCCAAAACAGGGAGGGTGGAAACACCATATATTTT
CDR3aa: CASSQNREGGNTIYF

j_gene: TRBJ1-2
v_gene: TRBV6-5
abundance: -
d_gene: TRBD1
CDR3nt: TGTGCCAGCAGTTACTCAGACAGGGCCTTCTATGGCTACACCTTC
CDR3aa: CASSYSDRAFYGYTF

j_gene: TRBJ2-1
v_gene: TRBV2
abundance: -
d_gene: TRBD2
CDR3nt: TGTGCCAGCAGCCCAAGGGCGGGGGGGCCCGGGGAGCAGTTCTTC
CDR3aa: CASSPRAGGPGEQFF

j_gene: TRBJ1-2
v_gene: TRBV29-1
abundance: -
d_gene: TRBD1
CDR3nt: TGCAGCGTCCACAGGGGTGGTTTGAGTGGCTACACCTTC
CDR3aa: CSVHRGGLSGYTF

j_gene: TRBJ1-2
v_gene: TRBV5-1
abundance: -
d_gene: TRBD1
CDR3nt: TGCGCCAGCAGCTTGGCGGACAGGGGCTATGGCTACACCTTC
CDR3aa: CASSLADRGYGYTF

j_gene: TRBJ2-1
v_gene: TRBV6-1
abundance: -
d_gene: TRBD1
CDR3nt: TGTGCCAGCAGTGCCAGGGGACAGGGGTGGAATGAGCAGTTCTTC
CDR3aa: CASSARGQGWNEQFF

j_gene: TRBJ2-7
v_gene: TRBV25-1
abundance: -
d_gene: -
CDR3nt: TGTGCCAGCAGCGAGGGGGGAACAGTCTCCTACGAGCAGTACTTC
CDR3aa: CASSEGGTVSYEQYF

j_gene: TRBJ2-2
v_gene: TRBV28
abundance: -
d_gene: -
CDR3nt: TGTGCCAGCAGTCGAGGCTTCGGGGAGCTGTTTTTT
CDR3aa: CASSRGFGELFF

j_gene: TRBJ2-5
v_gene: TRBV7-8
abundance: -
d_gene: -
CDR3nt: TGTGCCAGCAGCTGGGGGACGGAGACCCAGTACTTC
CDR3aa: CASSWGTETQYF

j_gene: TRBJ2-1
v_gene: TRBV7-2
abundance: -
d_gene: -
CDR3nt: TGTGCCAGCAGCGGCCCGTCGGTGGGAAAGTACAATGAGCAGTTCTTC
CDR3aa: CASSGPSVGKYNEQFF

j_gene: TRBJ2-7
v_gene: TRBV27
abundance: -
d_gene: TRBD1
CDR3nt: TGTGCCAGCAGTCTACTCGGGACAGGGAGACAAAGAGAGCAGTACTTC
CDR3aa: CASSLLGTGRQREQYF

j_gene: TRBJ2-2
v_gene: TRBV6-4
abundance: -
d_gene: -
CDR3nt: TGTGCCAGCAGTCGGGGGAACACCGGGGAGCTGTTTTTT
CDR3aa: CASSRGNTGELFF

j_gene: TRBJ1-5
v_gene: TRBV19
abundance: -
d_gene: -
CDR3nt: TGTGCCAGTAGGGGAGGACAGTATAGCAATCAGCCCCAGCATTTT
CDR3aa: CASRGGQYSNQPQHF

j_gene: TRBJ2-7
v_gene: TRBV5-6
abundance: -
d_gene: -
CDR3nt: TGTGCCAGCAGCTTGGGGTCTAACCTCCGGCAGTACTTC
CDR3aa: CASSLGSNLRQYF

j_gene: TRBJ2-3
v_gene: TRBV29-1
abundance: once
d_gene: -
CDR3nt: TGCAGCGTTGAGTCCAGGGAGAGGAACACAGATACGCAGTATTTT
CDR3aa: CSVESRERNTDTQYF

j_gene: TRBJ1-2
v_gene: TRBV27
abundance: few
d_gene: -
CDR3nt: TGTGCCAGCAGTTTAAGTCAGGGCCTGGGCTACACCTTC
CDR3aa: CASSLSQGLGYTF

j_gene: TRBJ1-1
v_gene: TRBV4-2
abundance: -
d_gene: TRBD1
CDR3nt: TGTGCCAGCAGCCAAAACAGGGGGTCCACTGAAGCTTTCTTT
CDR3aa: CASSQNRGSTEAFF

j_gene: TRBJ1-4
v_gene: TRBV14
abundance: -
d_gene: TRBD1
CDR3nt: TGTGCCAGCAGCCAAGGAACAGGGGGTTGGGAAAAACTGTTTTTT
CDR3aa: CASSQGTGGWEKLFF

j_gene: TRBJ1-4
v_gene: TRBV30
abundance: -
d_gene: TRBD1
CDR3nt: TGTGCCTGGCTCCCGACAGGGGCCGGCGAAAAACTGTTTTTT
CDR3aa: CAWLPTGAGEKLFF

j_gene: TRBJ2-1
v_gene: TRBV10-2
abundance: -
d_gene: -
CDR3nt: TGCGCCAGCAAAAGCGGAGCCTACAATGAGCAGTTCTTC
CDR3aa: CASKSGAYNEQFF

j_gene: TRBJ1-5
v_gene: TRBV28
abundance: -
d_gene: TRBD1
CDR3nt: TGTGCCAGCAGCCTGACATCGGGACAGGGGAATCAGCCCCAGCATTTT
CDR3aa: CASSLTSGQGNQPQHF

j_gene: TRBJ2-4
v_gene: TRBV7-8
abundance: -
d_gene: -
CDR3nt: TGTGCCAGCAGCTTTGCCAGTAACATTCAGTACTTC
CDR3aa: CASSFASNIQYF

j_gene: TRBJ2-7
v_gene: TRBV2
abundance: -
d_gene: -
CDR3nt: TGTGCCAGCACCAGGGGGGCATACGAGCAGTACTTC
CDR3aa: CASTRGAYEQYF

j_gene: TRBJ2-3
v_gene: TRBV7-9
abundance: -
d_gene: -
CDR3nt: TGTGCCAGCAGCTTGCAGGGCATTGATACGCAGTATTTT
CDR3aa: CASSLQGIDTQYF

j_gene: TRBJ2-3
v_gene: TRBV5-6
abundance: -
d_gene: -
CDR3nt: TGTGCCAGCAGCGGCGGGGACACTAGCACAGATACGCAGTATTTT
CDR3aa: CASSGGDTSTDTQYF

j_gene: TRBJ2-2
v_gene: TRBV19
abundance: -
d_gene: TRBD2
CDR3nt: TGTGCCAGTACGACACTAGCGGGAGGGCCCGTCACCGGGGAGCTGTTTTTT
CDR3aa: CASTTLAGGPVTGELFF

j_gene: TRBJ1-5
v_gene: TRBV19
abundance: -
d_gene: TRBD1
CDR3nt: TGTGCCAGTGAGAGAAAAGGACAGGGGCGTCAGCCCCAGCATTTT
CDR3aa: CASERKGQGRQPQHF

j_gene: TRBJ1-5
v_gene: TRBV10-1
abundance: -
d_gene: -
CDR3nt: TGCGCCAGCACCACGATCGGGACAAAAGTAGGGGAGCCCCAGCATTTT
CDR3aa: CASTTIGTKVGEPQHF

j_gene: TRBJ1-2
v_gene: TRBV30
abundance: -
d_gene: -
CDR3nt: TGTGCCTGGAGCACAAATTTCTATGGCTACACCTTC
CDR3aa: CAWSTNFYGYTF

j_gene: TRBJ1-2
v_gene: TRBV2
abundance: -
d_gene: -
CDR3nt: TGTGCCAGCAGAGAATACTATGGCCACACCTTC
CDR3aa: CASREYYGHTF

j_gene: TRBJ2-3
v_gene: TRBV5-4
abundance: -
d_gene: -
CDR3nt: TGTGCCAGCAGCTGGGACTCAAACACAGATACGCAGTATTTT
CDR3aa: CASSWDSNTDTQYF

j_gene: TRBJ2-5
v_gene: TRBV7-2
abundance: once
d_gene: -
CDR3nt: TGTGCCAGCAGCGTACAAGAGACCCAGTACTTC
CDR3aa: CASSVQETQYF

j_gene: TRBJ1-1
v_gene: TRBV7-8
abundance: -
d_gene: -
CDR3nt: TGTGCCAGCAGCTTATCGGTCAACACTGAAGCTTTCTTT
CDR3aa: CASSLSVNTEAFF

j_gene: TRBJ1-1
v_gene: TRBV7-2
abundance: -
d_gene: -
CDR3nt: TGTGCCAGCAGCTCGGGGGGGAACACTGAAGCTTTCTTT
CDR3aa: CASSSGGNTEAFF

j_gene: TRBJ2-3
v_gene: TRBV5-1
abundance: -
d_gene: TRBD2
CDR3nt: TGCGCCACCGCTCTGACTAGCGGGGGCGGGGATACGCAGTATTTT
CDR3aa: CATALTSGGGDTQYF

j_gene: TRBJ2-4
v_gene: TRBV9
abundance: few
d_gene: -
CDR3nt: TGTGCCAGCAGCGTTGACAGTAGTCTCAACATTCAGTACTTC
CDR3aa: CASSVDSSLNIQYF

j_gene: TRBJ1-5
v_gene: TRBV10-3
abundance: -
d_gene: -
CDR3nt: TGTGCCATCAGTGGGGCTGCCAATCAGCCCCAGCATTTT
CDR3aa: CAISGAANQPQHF

j_gene: TRBJ2-5
v_gene: TRBV9
abundance: -
d_gene: -
CDR3nt: TGTGCCAGCAGCGTCGGACCGACAGAAGAGACCCAGTACTTC
CDR3aa: CASSVGPTEETQYF

j_gene: TRBJ2-3
v_gene: TRBV10-3
abundance: -
d_gene: -
CDR3nt: TGTGCCATCAGCCTCCGGACAGCCAGCACAGATACGCAGTATTTT
CDR3aa: CAISLRTASTDTQYF

j_gene: TRBJ1-1
v_gene: TRBV11-3
abundance: -
d_gene: -
CDR3nt: TGTGCCAACCTACGGGATAACACTGAAGCTTTCTTT
CDR3aa: CANLRDNTEAFF